Below, 29 T cell receptor beta chains from the same sample are listed, as sequenced in a study of identical twins. In TCRdb, the 5' RACE reads were re-called with MiXCR into one record per CDR3 protein. Here the sample spans 600,000 to 800,000 distinct CDR3 sequences, 21% being singletons. In addition, the sample was reused for a study of T cells expressing NK-cell markers.

Sequenced input: PBMCs. These receptors all come from a woman younger than 35 in good health.

The chain employs TRBV7-2 and TRBJ1-6; no clear D gene. Germline loops: CDR1 SGHTA, CDR2 FQGNSA. The V gene lost 1 base and the J gene lost 8 bases, with 9 bases spanning the gap. This CDR3 region has 14 residues. The CDR3: CASSLESRDSPLHF. For the CDR3, the DNA is TGTGCCAGCAGCTTAGAATCTCGAGATTCACCCCTCCACTTT.

The CDR3 loop reads CASSPHLGGAHEQYF. CDR3 nucleotides: TGTGCCAGCAGCCCCCATTTGGGCGGGGCCCACGAGCAGTACTTC. This chain joins TRBV14 and TRBJ2-7; tentatively, D is TRBD2 (6 bases). The CDR3 runs 15 residues. V was clipped by 4 bases and J by 5 bases, with 18 bases between them. In germline, CDR1 is SGHDN, CDR2 FVKESK.

The chain uses TRBV11-1 and TRBJ2-1, with 15 bases matching TRBD2. V trimming: 3 bases; J trimming: 0 bases; junction bases outside the gene matches: 12. There are 21 residues in the CDR3. Per the germline V gene, CDR1 is SGHAT and CDR2 is FQDESV (reference sequence). CDR3 in amino acids: CASSFNPGLAGGFSSYNEQFF. CDR3 coding DNA: TGTGCCAGCAGCTTCAACCCGGGACTAGCGGGAGGTTTCAGCTCCTACAATGAGCAGTTCTTC.

The chain is built from TRBV29-1 and TRBJ2-2; no firm D call. Germline V gene data show CDR1 as SQVTM and CDR2 as ANQGSEA. The CDR3 is 14 amino acids. V shed 7 bases and J shed 0 bases, with 12 bases lying between them. The CDR3 region has the DNA TGCAGCGCTAAAAGCCCGACGAACACCGGGGAGCTGTTTTTT. The encoded protein is CSAKSPTNTGELFF.

The CDR3 region is CASSGDSEAQYF. DNA of the CDR3: TGTGCCAGTAGTGGAGACTCCGAGGCGCAGTATTTT. This chain joins TRBV30 and TRBJ2-3; D is uncertain. CDR1 and CDR2 from the germline V gene are GTSNPN and SVGIG (reference sequence). V was pared by 8 bases and J by 10 bases, with 19 bases between. The CDR3 sequence is 12 residues long.

In this sample, this clonotype turned up a few times. The rearrangement uses TRBV7-6 and TRBJ2-5; no firm D call. CDR3 length: 15 residues. Looked up from germline, CDR1 is SGHVS and CDR2 is FNYEAQ. V was trimmed by 1 base and J by 0 bases, leaving 9 bases between them. The CDR3, as DNA: TGTGCCAGCAGCTTAGTGACGGAGTACCAAGAGACCCAGTACTTC. It encodes CASSLVTEYQETQYF.

V and J are TRBV7-8 and TRBJ2-7; no clear D gene. V lost 1 base to trimming and J lost 3 bases, with 13 bases between them. Per the germline V gene, CDR1 is SGHVS and CDR2 is FQNEAQ. This CDR3 comprises 15 residues. The CDR3 spells CASSLGVAGNYEQYF. CDR3 nucleotides: TGTGCCAGCAGCTTAGGGGTCGCTGGGAACTACGAGCAGTACTTC.

This clonotype has a count of ten or more. The chain carries TRBV3-1 and TRBJ2-5, with D possibly matching TRBD1 (5 bases). The CDR3 has 14 residues. Germline-derived CDR1 and CDR2 are LGHDT and YNNKEL (reference sequence). V dropped 0 bases and J dropped 5 bases, with 10 bases sitting between them. DNA for the CDR3: TGTGCCAGCAGCCAAGACCCAGGGCGGGAGACCCAGTACTTC. Translation: CASSQDPGRETQYF.

This clonotype was seen only a few times. J is TRBJ2-1 and V is TRBV11-2; no clear D gene. Germline lookup yields CDR1 SGHAT and CDR2 FQNNGV. The V and J ends lost 5 bases and 7 bases respectively, with 15 bases between them. This CDR3 region has 14 residues. The CDR3 region has the DNA TGTGCCAGCAGCCTGGCCACCCCGAAAAATGAGCAGTTCTTC. Residues: CASSLATPKNEQFF.

In this sample, this clonotype turned up a few times. The rearrangement joins TRBV7-9 to TRBJ2-5; TRBD2 matches at 12 bases. With 3 bases clipped from V and 5 bases from J, the junction kept 1 base outside the gene matches. There are 14 residues in the CDR3. The germline V gene encodes CDR1 SEHNR and CDR2 FQNEAQ (reference sequence). This CDR3 is CASSFGTSGETQYF. The DNA of the CDR3 is TGTGCCAGCAGCTTTGGGACTAGCGGGGAGACCCAGTACTTC.

The rearrangement links TRBV3-1 to TRBJ2-3, with 7 bases lining up with TRBD2. Germline CDR1 reads LGHDT; CDR2 reads YNNKEL (reference sequence). This CDR3 has 16 amino acids. V gave up 6 bases and J gave up 0 bases; unmatched junction bases: 9. CDR3: CASSYRGVASTDTQYF. DNA of the CDR3: TGTGCCAGCAGTTACCGGGGGGTGGCTAGCACAGATACGCAGTATTTT.

This clonotype has more than one count but fewer than ten. The chain is built from TRBV7-2 and TRBJ1-5; no clear D. CDR3 length: 13 amino acids. Between the trimmed V and J ends, which lost 1 base and 7 bases, there was a span of 8 bases. CDR1 SGHTA and CDR2 FQGNSA come from the germline V gene. The CDR3 here is CASSLEIAQPQHF. CDR3 bases: TGTGCCAGCAGCTTAGAAATAGCCCAGCCCCAGCATTTT.

The V gene is TRBV5-6, the J gene TRBJ1-5; 10 bases are shared with TRBD1. V lost 1 base and J lost 6; bases outside the gene matches: 7. The CDR3 is 16 amino acids. Germline CDR1 is SGHDT and CDR2 is YYEEEE. The CDR3 sequence: CASSLQGQGKGQPQHF. CDR3 nucleotide sequence: TGTGCCAGCAGCTTGCAGGGACAGGGGAAGGGTCAGCCCCAGCATTTT.

This clonotype showed up many times. The chain uses TRBV12-3 or TRBV12-4 and TRBJ1-4, with 7 bases aligning to TRBD1. J lost 8 bases, V lost 3 bases, and 3 bases had no gene match. This CDR3 is built from 13 residues. CDR3 in DNA: TGTGCCAGCAGTTTGGGCAGGGGGGAAAAACTGTTTTTT. Protein product: CASSLGRGEKLFF.

This clonotype was picked up a small number of times. V usage is TRBV6-2 or TRBV6-3 and J usage is TRBJ1-1, with D unclear. CDR1 is MNHEY and CDR2 is SVGEGT in the germline V gene. The CDR3 has 13 residues. V was shortened by 7 bases and J by 4 bases, with 13 bases between the two germline ends. DNA of the CDR3: TGTGCCAGCACCCCTCAACGGGGCACTGAAGCTTTCTTT. Translation: CASTPQRGTEAFF.

This chain connects TRBV4-3 to TRBJ2-5; D not certain. Trimming took 5 bases from V and 7 from J, leaving 11 bases between them. Germline V gene sequence: CDR1 LGHNA, CDR2 YSLEER. The CDR3 is 12 residues long. The DNA of the CDR3 is TGCGCCAGCAGCTCTGACGGTATGACCCAGTACTTC. Translation gives CASSSDGMTQYF.

Note on this clonotype: A read error may be the cause here, since a much bigger clone is one base away. The V gene is TRBV9, the J gene TRBJ1-1; D unresolved. CDR3 size: 12 residues. The germline V gene encodes CDR1 SGDLS and CDR2 YYNGEE. With 6 bases removed from V and 1 base from J, the gap between germline ends came to 7 bases. The CDR3 DNA reads as TGTGCCAGCAATTCAGGGAACACTGAAGCTTTCTTT. Translation gives CASNSGNTEAFF. Full variable domain (missing parts from reference TRBV9 and TRBJ1-1): DSGVTQTPKHLITATGQRVTLRCSPRSGDLSVYWYQQSLDQGLQFLIQYYNGEERAKGNILERFSAQQFPDLHSELNLSSLELGDSALYFCASNSGNTEAFFGQGTRLTVV.

The table lists this clonotype with a few counts. The rearrangement uses TRBV20-1 and TRBJ2-7, with 7 bases aligning to TRBD2. Germline V gene lookup returns CDR1 DFQATT and CDR2 SNEGSKA (reference sequence). V gave up 4 bases and J gave up 4 bases; unmatched junction bases: 4. The CDR3 extends over 12 amino acids. For the CDR3, the DNA is TGCAGTGCTACGGGAGGACCTTACGAGCAGTACTTC. This encodes CSATGGPYEQYF.

The J gene is TRBJ2-2, the V gene TRBV6-1; 11 nucleotides match TRBD1. Per the germline V gene, CDR1 is MNHNS and CDR2 is SASEGT. V dropped 5 bases and J dropped 6; count of bases not matched to a gene: 8. The CDR3 covers 16 residues. The CDR3 loop reads CASSRPGQGGAGELFF. The DNA of the CDR3 is TGTGCCAGCAGTCGACCGGGACAGGGGGGTGCCGGGGAGCTGTTTTTT.

This clonotype has more than one count but fewer than ten. The V gene is TRBV5-1, the J gene TRBJ1-2; the D gene is possibly TRBD1 (5 bases). V shed 4 bases and J shed 2 bases, with 9 bases lying between them. In germline, CDR1 is SGHRS, CDR2 YFSETQ. This CDR3 has 13 residues. The DNA for the CDR3 is TGCGCCAGCAGCGACAGCGCAAACTATGGCTACACCTTC. As protein: CASSDSANYGYTF.

A few counts support this clonotype. This chain joins TRBV7-9 and TRBJ1-2; weak D call: TRBD1 (6 bases). Germline assignment: CDR1 SEHNR and CDR2 FQNEAQ (reference sequence). With 1 base removed from V and 7 bases from J, the gap between germline ends came to 7 bases. This CDR3 contains 12 residues. CDR3 in amino acids: CASSLDRAGYTF. The CDR3 coding sequence is TGTGCCAGCAGCTTAGACAGGGCTGGCTACACCTTC.

In its sample, this clonotype was seen many times. The genes are TRBV3-1 and TRBJ2-2; possible D gene TRBD2, 5 bases. V was cut by 2 bases and J by 6 bases, with 7 bases left in between. This CDR3 is 13 amino acids long. The germline V gene has CDR1 LGHDT and CDR2 YNNKEL (reference sequence). The CDR3 here is CASSQWESGELFF. The CDR3, as DNA: TGTGCCAGCAGCCAATGGGAGTCCGGGGAGCTGTTTTTT.

This clonotype has more than one count but fewer than ten. The rearrangement uses TRBV4-3 and TRBJ2-7; 8 positions agree with TRBD2. The germline gives CDR1 LGHNA, CDR2 YSLEER. This CDR3 is built from 16 residues. After removal of 4 bases from V and 2 bases from J, the junction contained 10 bases not matched to a gene. The DNA of the CDR3 is TGCGCCAGCAGCCCCTCGTATAGCGGGAAAACCTACGAGCAGTACTTC. It specifies CASSPSYSGKTYEQYF.

This clonotype turned up a few times. CDR3 bases: TGCGCCAGCAGCCAAAGCGGGACTAACTACAATGAGCAGTTCTTC. It translates to CASSQSGTNYNEQFF. This chain links TRBV4-3 with TRBJ2-1; TRBD2 aligns across 7 bases. The CDR3 extends over 15 amino acids. The ends lost 2 bases at V and 3 bases at J; junction bases unmatched: 4. CDR1 is LGHNA and CDR2 is YSLEER in the germline V gene.

The V gene is TRBV27, the J gene TRBJ2-3, with D unclear. This CDR3 has 13 residues. Germline CDR1 is MNHEY and CDR2 is SMNVEV (reference sequence). V was cut by 6 bases and J by 3 bases, with 10 bases left in between. This CDR3 reads CASRKGLTDTQYF. The CDR3 bases are TGTGCCAGCAGGAAGGGTCTGACAGATACGCAGTATTTT.

There are a few counts of this clonotype. This sequence joins TRBV29-1 and TRBJ2-1, with 7 nucleotides matching TRBD2. The CDR3 extends over 14 amino acids. Trimming took 5 bases from V and 2 from J; bases not matched to a gene: 6. Germline lookup yields CDR1 SQVTM and CDR2 ANQGSEA. This CDR3 is CSVRAGDPYNEQFF. The CDR3 nucleotides are TGCAGCGTTCGGGCGGGAGACCCCTACAATGAGCAGTTCTTC.

This chain links TRBV6-5 with TRBJ2-5; D possibly corresponds to TRBD1 (5 bases). Germline V gene sequence: CDR1 MNHEY, CDR2 SVGAGI. This CDR3 comprises 14 residues. Trimming stripped 1 base from V and 3 bases from J, with 9 bases between. Here the CDR3 DNA reads TGTGCCAGCAGTTACTGGGAAGGGGAAGAGACCCAGTACTTC. Amino acid sequence: CASSYWEGEETQYF.

J is TRBJ2-1 and V is TRBV20-1, with D possibly called TRBD1 or TRBD2 (5 bases each). Trimming cost V 5 bases and J 4 bases, with 15 bases left between them. The CDR3 runs 14 residues. Germline CDR1 DFQATT, CDR2 SNEGSKA (reference sequence). The CDR3 loop reads CSAPGTFSYNEQFF. The CDR3 bases are TGCAGTGCTCCCGGGACCTTTTCTTACAATGAGCAGTTCTTC.

This chain links TRBV14 with TRBJ2-1; D is ambiguous. The CDR3 runs to 13 residues. Per the germline V gene, CDR1 is SGHDN and CDR2 is FVKESK. Trimming took off 1 base at V and 10 bases at J, with 11 bases between the two ends. In DNA form, the CDR3 reads TGTGCCAGCAGCCAAGTTGGGGTTGGCGAGCAGTTCTTC. Translating gives CASSQVGVGEQFF. Full variable domain (outside the CDR3, taken from reference TRBV14 and TRBJ2-1): EAGVTQFPSHSVIEKGQTVTLRCDPISGHDNLYWYRRVMGKEIKFLLHFVKESKQDESGMPNNRFLAERTGGTYSTLKVQPAELEDSGVYFCASSQVGVGEQFFGPGTRLTVL.